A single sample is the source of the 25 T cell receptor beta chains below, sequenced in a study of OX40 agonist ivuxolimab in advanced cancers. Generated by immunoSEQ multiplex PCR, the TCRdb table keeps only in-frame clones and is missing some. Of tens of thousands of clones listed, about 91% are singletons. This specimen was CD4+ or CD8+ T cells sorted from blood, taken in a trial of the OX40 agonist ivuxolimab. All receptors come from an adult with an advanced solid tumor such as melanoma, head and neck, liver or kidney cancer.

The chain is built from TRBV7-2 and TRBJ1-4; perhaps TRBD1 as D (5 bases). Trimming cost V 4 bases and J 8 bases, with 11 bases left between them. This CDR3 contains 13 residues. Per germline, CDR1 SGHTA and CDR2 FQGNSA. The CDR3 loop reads CASSSGPGEKLFF. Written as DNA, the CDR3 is TGTGCCAGCAGCTCGGGCCCAGGGGAAAAACTGTTTTTT.

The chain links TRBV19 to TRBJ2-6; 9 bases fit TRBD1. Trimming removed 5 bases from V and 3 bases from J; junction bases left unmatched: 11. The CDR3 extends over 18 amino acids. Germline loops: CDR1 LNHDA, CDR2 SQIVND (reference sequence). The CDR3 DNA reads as TGTGCCAGTAGTCCCCACAGGGGGCGTCCCGGTGGGGCCAACGTCCTGACTTTC. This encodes CASSPHRGRPGGANVLTF.

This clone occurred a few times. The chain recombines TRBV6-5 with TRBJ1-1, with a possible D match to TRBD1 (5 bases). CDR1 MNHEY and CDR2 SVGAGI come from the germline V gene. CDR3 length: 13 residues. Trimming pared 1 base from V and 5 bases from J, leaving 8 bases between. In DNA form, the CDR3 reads TGTGCCAGCAGTTACTGGGGGAGAACTGAAGCTTTCTTT. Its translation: CASSYWGRTEAFF.

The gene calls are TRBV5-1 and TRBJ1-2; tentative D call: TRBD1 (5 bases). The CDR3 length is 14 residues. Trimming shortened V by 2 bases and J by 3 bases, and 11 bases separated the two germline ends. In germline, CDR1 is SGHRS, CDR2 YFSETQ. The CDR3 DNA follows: TGCGCCAGCAGCTTATCCGAAGGGGACTATGGCTACACCTTC. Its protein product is CASSLSEGDYGYTF.

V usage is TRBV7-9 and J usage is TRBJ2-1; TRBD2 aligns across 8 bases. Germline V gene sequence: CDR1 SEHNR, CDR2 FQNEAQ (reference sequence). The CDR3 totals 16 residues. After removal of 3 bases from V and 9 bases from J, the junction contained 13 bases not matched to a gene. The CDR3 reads CASSLTAGAHLGEQFF. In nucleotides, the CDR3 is TGTGCCAGCAGCTTGACAGCGGGAGCCCATTTGGGTGAGCAGTTCTTC.

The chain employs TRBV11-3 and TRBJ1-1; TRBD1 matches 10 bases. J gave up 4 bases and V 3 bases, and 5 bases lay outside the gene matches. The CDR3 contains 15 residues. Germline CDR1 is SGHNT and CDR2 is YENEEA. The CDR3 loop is CASSLGGDRGTEAFF. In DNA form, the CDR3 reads TGTGCCAGCAGCTTGGGGGGGGACAGGGGCACTGAAGCTTTCTTT.

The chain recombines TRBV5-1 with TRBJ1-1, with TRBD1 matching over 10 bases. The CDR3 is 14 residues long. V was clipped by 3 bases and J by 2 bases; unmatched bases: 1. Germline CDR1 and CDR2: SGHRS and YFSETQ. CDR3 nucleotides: TGCGCCAGCAGCTGGGACAGGGGTAACACTGAAGCTTTCTTT. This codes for CASSWDRGNTEAFF. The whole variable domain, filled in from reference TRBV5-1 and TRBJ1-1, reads KAGVTQTPRYLIKTRGQQVTLSCSPISGHRSVSWYQQTPGQGLQFLFEYFSETQRNKGNFPGRFSGRQFSNSRSEMNVSTLELGDSALYLCASSWDRGNTEAFFGQGTRLTVV.

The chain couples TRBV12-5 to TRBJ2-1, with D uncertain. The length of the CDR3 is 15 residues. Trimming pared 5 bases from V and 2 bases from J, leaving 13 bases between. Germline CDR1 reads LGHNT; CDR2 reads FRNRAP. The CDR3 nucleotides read TGTGCTAGTGGTCCCCCGGTGGCTACCTACAATGAGCAGTTCTTC. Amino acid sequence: CASGPPVATYNEQFF.

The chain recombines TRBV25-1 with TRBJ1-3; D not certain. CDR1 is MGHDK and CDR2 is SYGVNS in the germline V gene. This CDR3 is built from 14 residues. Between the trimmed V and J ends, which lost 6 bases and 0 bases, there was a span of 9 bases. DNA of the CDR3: TGTGCCAGCAGCCGAACCAGCTCTGGAAACACCATATATTTT. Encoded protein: CASSRTSSGNTIYF.

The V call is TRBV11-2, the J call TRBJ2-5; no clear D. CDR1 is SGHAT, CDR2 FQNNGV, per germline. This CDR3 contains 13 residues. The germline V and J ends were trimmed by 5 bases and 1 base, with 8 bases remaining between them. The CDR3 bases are TGTGCCAGCAGCCCCCAGCTCCAAGAGACCCAGTACTTC. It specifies CASSPQLQETQYF.

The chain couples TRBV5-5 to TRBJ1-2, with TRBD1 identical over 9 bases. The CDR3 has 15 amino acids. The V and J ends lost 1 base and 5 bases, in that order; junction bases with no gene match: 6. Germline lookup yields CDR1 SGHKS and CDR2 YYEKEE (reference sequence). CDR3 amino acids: CASSLTQGAGYGYTF. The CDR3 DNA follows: TGTGCCAGCAGCTTGACACAGGGGGCAGGGTATGGCTACACCTTC.

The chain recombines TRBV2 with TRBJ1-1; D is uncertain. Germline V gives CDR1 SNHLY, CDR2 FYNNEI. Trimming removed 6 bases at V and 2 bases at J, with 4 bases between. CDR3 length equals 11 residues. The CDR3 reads CASRLNTEAFF. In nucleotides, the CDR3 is TGTGCCAGCAGGCTTAACACTGAAGCTTTCTTT.

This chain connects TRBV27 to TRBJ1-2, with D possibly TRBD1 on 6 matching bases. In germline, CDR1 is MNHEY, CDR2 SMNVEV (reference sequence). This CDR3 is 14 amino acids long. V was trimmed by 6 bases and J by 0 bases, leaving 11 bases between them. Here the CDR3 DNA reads TGTGCCAGCAGGAGGGGGACGGCTAACTATGGCTACACCTTC. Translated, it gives CASRRGTANYGYTF.

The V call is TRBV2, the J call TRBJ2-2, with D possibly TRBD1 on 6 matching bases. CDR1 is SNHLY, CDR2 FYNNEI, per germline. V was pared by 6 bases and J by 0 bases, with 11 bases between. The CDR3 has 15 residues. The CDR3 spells CASSRGRPNTGELFF. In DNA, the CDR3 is TGTGCCAGCAGCAGGGGTCGCCCGAACACCGGGGAGCTGTTTTTT.

In nucleotides, the CDR3 is TGTGCCACCGGTAGACTAGCATTAGCCGGGGAGCTGTTTTTT. Protein sequence: CATGRLALAGELFF. The chain couples TRBV27 to TRBJ2-2; TRBD2 matches 7 bases. The CDR3 has 14 residues. Looked up from germline, CDR1 is MNHEY and CDR2 is SMNVEV (reference sequence). The J segment lost 6 bases and the V segment lost 10 bases, leaving 11 bases of the junction unmatched.

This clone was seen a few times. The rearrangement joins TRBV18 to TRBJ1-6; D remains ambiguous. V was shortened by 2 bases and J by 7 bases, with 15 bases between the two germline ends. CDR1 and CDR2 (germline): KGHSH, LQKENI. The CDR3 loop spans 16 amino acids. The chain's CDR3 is CASSPLEGGMNSPLHF. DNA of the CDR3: TGTGCCAGCTCACCATTGGAGGGAGGGATGAATTCACCCCTCCACTTT.

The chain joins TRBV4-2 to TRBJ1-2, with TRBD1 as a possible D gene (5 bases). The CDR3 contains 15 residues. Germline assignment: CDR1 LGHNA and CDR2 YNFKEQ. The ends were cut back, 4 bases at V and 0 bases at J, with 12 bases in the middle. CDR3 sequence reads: CASSPSRDPNYGYTF. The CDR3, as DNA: TGTGCCAGCAGCCCTTCGAGGGACCCTAACTATGGCTACACCTTC.

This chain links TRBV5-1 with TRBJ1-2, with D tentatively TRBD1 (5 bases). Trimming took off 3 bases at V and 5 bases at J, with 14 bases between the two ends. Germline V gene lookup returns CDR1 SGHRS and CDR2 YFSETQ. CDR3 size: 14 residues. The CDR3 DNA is TGCGCCAGCAGCTCTGCAGGGCCGTCATATGGCTACACCTTC. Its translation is CASSSAGPSYGYTF.

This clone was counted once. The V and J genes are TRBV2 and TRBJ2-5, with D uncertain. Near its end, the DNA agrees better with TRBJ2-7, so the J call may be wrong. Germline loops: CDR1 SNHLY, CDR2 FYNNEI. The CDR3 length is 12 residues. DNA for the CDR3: TGTGCCAGCAGTGAAGGCGGCTACGAGCAGTACTTC. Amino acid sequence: CASSEGGYEQYF.

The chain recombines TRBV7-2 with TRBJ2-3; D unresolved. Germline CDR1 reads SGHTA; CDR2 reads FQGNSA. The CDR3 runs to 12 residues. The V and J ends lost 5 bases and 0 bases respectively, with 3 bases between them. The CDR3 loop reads CASSPSTDTQYF. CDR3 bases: TGTGCCAGCAGCCCCAGCACAGATACGCAGTATTTT.

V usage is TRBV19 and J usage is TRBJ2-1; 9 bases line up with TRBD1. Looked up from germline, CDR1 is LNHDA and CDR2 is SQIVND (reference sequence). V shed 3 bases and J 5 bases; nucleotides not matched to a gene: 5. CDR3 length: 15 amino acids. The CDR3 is CASSIMRTGDNEQFF. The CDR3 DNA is TGTGCCAGTAGTATCATGAGGACAGGGGACAATGAGCAGTTCTTC.

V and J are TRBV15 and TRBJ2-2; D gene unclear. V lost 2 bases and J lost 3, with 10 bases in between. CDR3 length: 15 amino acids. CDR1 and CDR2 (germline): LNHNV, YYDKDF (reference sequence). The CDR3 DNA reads TGTGCCACCAGCAGATCACGGACGTACACCGGGGAGCTGTTTTTT. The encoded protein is CATSRSRTYTGELFF.

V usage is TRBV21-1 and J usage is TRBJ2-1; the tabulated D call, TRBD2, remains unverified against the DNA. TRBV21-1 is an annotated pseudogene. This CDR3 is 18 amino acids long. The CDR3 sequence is CASSKFSAASGRGNEQFF. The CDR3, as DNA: TGTGCCAGCAGCAAATTCTCGGCGGCTAGCGGGCGAGGAAATGAGCAGTTCTTC.

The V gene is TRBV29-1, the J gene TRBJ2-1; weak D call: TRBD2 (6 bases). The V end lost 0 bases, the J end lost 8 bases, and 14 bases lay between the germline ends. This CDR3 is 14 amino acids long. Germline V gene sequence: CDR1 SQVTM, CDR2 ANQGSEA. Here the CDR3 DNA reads TGCAGCGTTGAAGATATGGGGACTTCGGATGAGCAGTTCTTC. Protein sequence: CSVEDMGTSDEQFF.

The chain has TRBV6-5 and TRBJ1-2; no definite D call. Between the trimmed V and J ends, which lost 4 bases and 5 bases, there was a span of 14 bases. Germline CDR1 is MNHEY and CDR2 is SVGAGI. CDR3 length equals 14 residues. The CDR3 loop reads CASSSRGEWYGYTF. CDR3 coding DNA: TGTGCCAGCAGTTCTCGCGGGGAGTGGTATGGCTACACCTTC.